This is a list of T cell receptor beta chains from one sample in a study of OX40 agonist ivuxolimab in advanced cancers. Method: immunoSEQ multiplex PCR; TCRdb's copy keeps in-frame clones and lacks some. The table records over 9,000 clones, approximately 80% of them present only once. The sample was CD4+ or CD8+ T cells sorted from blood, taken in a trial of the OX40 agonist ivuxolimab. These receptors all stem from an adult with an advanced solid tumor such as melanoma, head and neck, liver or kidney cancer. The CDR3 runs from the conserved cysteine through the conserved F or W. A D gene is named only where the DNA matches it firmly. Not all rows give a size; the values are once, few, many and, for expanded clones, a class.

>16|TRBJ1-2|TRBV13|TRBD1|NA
CASSWSTPGGAEGYTF
TGTGCCAGCAGCTGGTCAACACCAGGGGGCGCTGAAGGCTACACCTTC
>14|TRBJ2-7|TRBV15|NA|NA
CATSRVIESYEQYF
TGTGCCACCAGCAGAGTCATTGAGAGCTACGAGCAGTACTTC
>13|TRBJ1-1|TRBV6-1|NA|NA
CASSTRVDTEAFF
TGTGCCAGCAGTACCCGGGTGGATACTGAAGCTTTCTTT
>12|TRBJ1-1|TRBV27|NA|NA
CASSFWGTEAFF
TGTGCCAGCAGTTTTTGGGGGACTGAAGCTTTCTTT
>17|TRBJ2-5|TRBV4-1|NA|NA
CASSQGHPGTAWETQYF
TGCGCCAGCAGCCAAGGACACCCGGGGACCGCGTGGGAGACCCAGTACTTC
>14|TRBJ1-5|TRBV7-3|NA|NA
CASSPRRTNQPQHF
TGTGCCAGCAGCCCACGACGGACTAATCAGCCCCAGCATTTT
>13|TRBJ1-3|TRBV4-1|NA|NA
CASSQVREDTIYF
TGCGCCAGCAGCCAAGTCAGGGAGGACACCATATATTTT
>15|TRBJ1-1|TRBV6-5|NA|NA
CASSYSPEGFTEAFF
TGTGCCAGCAGTTACTCTCCCGAAGGGTTCACTGAAGCTTTCTTT
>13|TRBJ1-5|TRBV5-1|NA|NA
CASSLTANQPQHF
TGCGCCAGCAGTTTGACAGCAAATCAGCCCCAGCATTTT
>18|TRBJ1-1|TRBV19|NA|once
CASSIDGYGLTDYTEAFF
TGTGCCAGTAGTATAGATGGGTACGGATTGACAGACTACACTGAAGCTTTCTTT
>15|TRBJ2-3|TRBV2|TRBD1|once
CATSYRDRASDTQYF
TGTGCCACTTCTTACCGGGACAGGGCATCAGATACGCAGTATTTT
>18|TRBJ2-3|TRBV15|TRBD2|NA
CATSRVPIREASTDTQYF
TGTGCCACCAGCAGAGTACCAATACGGGAGGCTAGCACAGATACGCAGTATTTT
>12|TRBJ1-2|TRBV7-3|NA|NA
CASSLLDYGYTF
TGTGCCAGCAGCTTATTGGACTATGGCTACACCTTC
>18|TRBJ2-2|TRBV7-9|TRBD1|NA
CASSHGPGQGAWTGELFF
TGTGCCAGCAGCCACGGGCCGGGACAGGGGGCTTGGACCGGGGAGCTGTTTTTT
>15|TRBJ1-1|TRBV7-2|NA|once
CASSLGGYLNTEAFF
TGTGCCAGCAGCTTGGGGGGATACTTGAACACTGAAGCTTTCTTT
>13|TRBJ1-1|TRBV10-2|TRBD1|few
CASVVGGSTEAFF
TGCGCCAGCGTGGTAGGGGGCTCGACTGAAGCTTTCTTT
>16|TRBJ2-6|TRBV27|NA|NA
CASSPGLLTRANVLTF
TGTGCCAGCAGTCCGGGGCTCCTCACAAGGGCCAACGTCCTGACTTTC
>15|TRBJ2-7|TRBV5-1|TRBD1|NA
CASSPIDRVGYEQYF
TGCGCCAGCAGCCCGATCGACAGGGTTGGGTACGAGCAGTACTTC
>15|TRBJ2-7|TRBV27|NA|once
CASSLWADSSYEQYF
TGTGCCAGCAGTTTATGGGCGGACAGCTCCTACGAGCAGTACTTC
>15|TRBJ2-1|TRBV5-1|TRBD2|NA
CASSWSGGNYNEQFF
TGCGCCAGCAGTTGGAGCGGGGGCAACTACAATGAGCAGTTCTTC
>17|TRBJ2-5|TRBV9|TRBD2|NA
CASSLTGLAGGRETQYF
TGTGCCAGCAGCCTGACAGGACTAGCGGGGGGCCGGGAGACCCAGTACTTC
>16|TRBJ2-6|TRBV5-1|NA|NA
CASSLALGFGANVLTF
TGCGCCAGCAGCTTGGCCCTCGGCTTTGGGGCCAACGTCCTGACTTTC
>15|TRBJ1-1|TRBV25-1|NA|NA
CASSPTGQGNTEAFF
TGTGCCAGCAGTCCCACCGGGCAGGGGAACACTGAAGCTTTCTTT
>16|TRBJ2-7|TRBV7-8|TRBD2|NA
CASSSRLGTSGYEQYF
TGTGCCAGCAGCTCAAGGCTCGGGACTAGCGGGTACGAGCAGTACTTC
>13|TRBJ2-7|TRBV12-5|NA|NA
CASGLDHPTGQYF
TGTGCTAGTGGTTTGGACCACCCGACAGGGCAGTACTTC
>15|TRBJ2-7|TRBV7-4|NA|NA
CASSFRRGVRDEQYF
TGTGCCAGCAGCTTTAGGCGGGGAGTTAGGGACGAGCAGTACTTC
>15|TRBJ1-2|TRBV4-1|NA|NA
CASSSQQEGPRGYTF
TGCGCCAGCAGTAGCCAACAGGAAGGGCCTAGGGGCTACACCTTC
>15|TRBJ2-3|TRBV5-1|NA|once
CASSTKTTSTDTQYF
TGCGCCAGCAGCACTAAGACAACTAGCACAGATACGCAGTATTTT
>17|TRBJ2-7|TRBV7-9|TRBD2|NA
CASSQDEVAGEDYEQYF
TGTGCCAGCAGCCAAGATGAGGTGGCGGGGGAAGACTACGAGCAGTACTTC
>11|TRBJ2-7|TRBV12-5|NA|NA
CASGSPTGQYF
TGTGCTAGTGGTTCCCCGACAGGCCAGTACTTC
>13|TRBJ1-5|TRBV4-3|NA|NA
CASSTDRNQPQHF
TGCGCCAGCAGCACCGACAGAAATCAGCCCCAGCATTTT
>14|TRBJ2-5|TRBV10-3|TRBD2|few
CAISTSGGPETQYF
TGTGCCATCAGTACTAGCGGGGGGCCGGAGACCCAGTACTTC
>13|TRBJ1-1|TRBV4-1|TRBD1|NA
CASSQETGGEAFF
TGCGCCAGCAGCCAGGAGACAGGGGGTGAAGCTTTCTTT
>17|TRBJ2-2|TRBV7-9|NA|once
CASSPQVTTRNTGELFF
TGTGCCAGCAGCCCCCAAGTGACCACGAGGAACACCGGGGAGCTGTTTTTT
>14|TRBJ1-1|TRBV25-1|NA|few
CASSGLDPYTEAFF
TGTGCCAGCAGTGGACTTGACCCTTACACTGAAGCTTTCTTT
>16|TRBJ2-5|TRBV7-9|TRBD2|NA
CASRAASGALGETQYF
TGTGCCTCAAGGGCGGCTAGCGGGGCCCTGGGGGAGACCCAGTACTTC
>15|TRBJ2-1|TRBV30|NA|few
CAWSVLWEGGGEQFF
TGTGCCTGGAGTGTACTTTGGGAGGGGGGGGGCGAGCAGTTCTTC
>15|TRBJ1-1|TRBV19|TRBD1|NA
CASSNDRGLNTEAFF
TGTGCCAGTAGTAACGACAGGGGGCTGAACACTGAAGCTTTCTTT
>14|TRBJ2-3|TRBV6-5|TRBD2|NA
CASRRGSSTDTQYF
TGTGCCAGCAGGCGGGGGTCTAGCACAGATACGCAGTATTTT
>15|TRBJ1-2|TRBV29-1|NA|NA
CSVEAPGPVDYGYTF
TGCAGCGTTGAAGCCCCAGGGCCGGTAGACTATGGCTACACCTTC
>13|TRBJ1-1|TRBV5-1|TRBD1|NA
CASSLSGGTEAFF
TGCGCCAGCAGCTTGTCAGGGGGCACTGAAGCTTTCTTT
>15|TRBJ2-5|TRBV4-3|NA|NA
CASSQLGSEQETQYF
TGCGCCAGCAGCCAGTTAGGTAGCGAGCAAGAGACCCAGTACTTC